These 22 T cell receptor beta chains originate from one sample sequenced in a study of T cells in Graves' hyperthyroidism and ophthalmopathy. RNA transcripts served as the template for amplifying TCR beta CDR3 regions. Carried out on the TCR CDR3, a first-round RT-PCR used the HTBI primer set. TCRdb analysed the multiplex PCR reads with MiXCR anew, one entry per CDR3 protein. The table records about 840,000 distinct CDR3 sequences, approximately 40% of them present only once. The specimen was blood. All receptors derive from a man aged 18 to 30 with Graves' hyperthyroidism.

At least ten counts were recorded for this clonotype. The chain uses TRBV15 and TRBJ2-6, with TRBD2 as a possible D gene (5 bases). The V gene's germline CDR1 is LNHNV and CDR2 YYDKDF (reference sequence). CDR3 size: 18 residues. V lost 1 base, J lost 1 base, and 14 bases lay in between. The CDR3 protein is CATSRVRGSRSGANVLTF. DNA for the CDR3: TGTGCCACCAGCAGAGTCCGGGGATCACGGTCTGGGGCCAACGTCCTGACTTTC. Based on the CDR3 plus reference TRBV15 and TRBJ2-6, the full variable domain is DAMVIQNPRYQVTQFGKPVTLSCSQTLNHNVMYWYQQKSSQAPKLLFHYYDKDFNNEADTPDNFQSRRPNTSFCFLDIRSPGLGDTAMYLCATSRVRGSRSGANVLTFGAGSRLTVL.

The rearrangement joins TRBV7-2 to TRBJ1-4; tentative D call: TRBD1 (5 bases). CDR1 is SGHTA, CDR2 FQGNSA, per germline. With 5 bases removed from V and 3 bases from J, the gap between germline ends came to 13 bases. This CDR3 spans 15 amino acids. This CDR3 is CASSAQTGPNEKLFF. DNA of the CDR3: TGTGCCAGCAGCGCCCAGACGGGACCTAATGAAAAACTGTTTTTT. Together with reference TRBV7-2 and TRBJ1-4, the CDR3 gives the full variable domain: GAGVSQSPSNKVTEKGKDVELRCDPISGHTALYWYRQSLGQGLEFLIYFQGNSAPDKSGLPSDRFSAERTGGSVSTLTIQRTQQEDSAVYLCASSAQTGPNEKLFFGSGTQLSVL.

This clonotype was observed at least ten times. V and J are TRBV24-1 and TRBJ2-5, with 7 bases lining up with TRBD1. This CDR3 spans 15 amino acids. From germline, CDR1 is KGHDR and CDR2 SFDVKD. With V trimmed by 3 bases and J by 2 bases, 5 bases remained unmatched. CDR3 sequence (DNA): TGTGCCACCAGTGATGCTCGGGACAGTCAAGAGACCCAGTACTTC. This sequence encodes CATSDARDSQETQYF.

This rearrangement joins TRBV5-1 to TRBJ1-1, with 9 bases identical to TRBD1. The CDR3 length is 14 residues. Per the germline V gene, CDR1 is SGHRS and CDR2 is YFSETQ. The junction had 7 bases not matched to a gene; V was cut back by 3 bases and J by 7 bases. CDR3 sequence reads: CASSSGTGQIEAFF. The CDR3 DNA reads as TGCGCCAGCAGCTCCGGGACAGGGCAGATTGAAGCTTTCTTT.

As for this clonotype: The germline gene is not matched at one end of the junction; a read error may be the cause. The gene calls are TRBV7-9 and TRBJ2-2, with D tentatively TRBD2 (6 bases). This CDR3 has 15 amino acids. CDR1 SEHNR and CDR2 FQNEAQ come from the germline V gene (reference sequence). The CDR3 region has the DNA TGTGTCAGCAGCTTAGGCCCTGGGAGGACCGGGGAGCTGTTTTTT. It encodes CVSSLGPGRTGELFF.

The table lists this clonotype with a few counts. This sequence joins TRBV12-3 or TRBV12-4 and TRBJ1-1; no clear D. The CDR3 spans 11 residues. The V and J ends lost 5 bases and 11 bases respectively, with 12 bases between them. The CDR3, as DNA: TGTGCCAGCAGTCCGCCGGGAGAGGCTTTCTTT. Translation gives CASSPPGEAFF.

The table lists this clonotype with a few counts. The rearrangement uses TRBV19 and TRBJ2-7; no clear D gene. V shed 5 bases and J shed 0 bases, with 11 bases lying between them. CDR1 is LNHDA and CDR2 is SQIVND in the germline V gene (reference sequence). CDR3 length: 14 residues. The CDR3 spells CASSSQASSYEQYF. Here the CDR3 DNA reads TGTGCCAGTAGTTCGCAGGCTAGCTCCTACGAGCAGTACTTC.

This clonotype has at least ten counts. The CDR3: CSGGSTGLNTEAFF. CDR3 nucleotide sequence: TGCAGCGGGGGCTCGACAGGTTTGAACACTGAAGCTTTCTTT. The J gene is TRBJ1-1, the V gene TRBV29-1, with a weak D call TRBD1 (6 bases). From germline, CDR1 is SQVTM and CDR2 ANQGSEA. The CDR3 consists of 14 residues. Trimming left V 7 bases short and J 0 bases short, with 15 bases between.

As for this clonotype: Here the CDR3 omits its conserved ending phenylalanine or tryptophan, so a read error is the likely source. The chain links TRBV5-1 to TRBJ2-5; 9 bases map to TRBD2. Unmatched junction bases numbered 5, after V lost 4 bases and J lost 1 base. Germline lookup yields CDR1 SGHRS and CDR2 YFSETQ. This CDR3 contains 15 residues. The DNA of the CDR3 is TGCGCCAGCAGCCTGCTAGCGGGACCCCAAGAGACCCAGTACCTC. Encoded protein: CASSLLAGPQETQYL.

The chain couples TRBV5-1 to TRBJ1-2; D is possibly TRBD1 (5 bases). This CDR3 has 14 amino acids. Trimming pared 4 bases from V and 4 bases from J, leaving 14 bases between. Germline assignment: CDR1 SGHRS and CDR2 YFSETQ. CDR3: CASSPDTRGYGYTF. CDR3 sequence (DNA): TGCGCCAGCAGCCCGGACACTCGGGGCTATGGCTACACCTTC.

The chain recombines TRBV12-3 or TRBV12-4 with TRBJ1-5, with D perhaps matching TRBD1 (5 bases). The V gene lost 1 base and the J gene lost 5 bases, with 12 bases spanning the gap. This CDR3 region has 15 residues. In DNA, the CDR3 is TGTGCCAGCAGTTTAGGGACATTAATGGATCAGCCCCAGCATTTT. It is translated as CASSLGTLMDQPQHF.

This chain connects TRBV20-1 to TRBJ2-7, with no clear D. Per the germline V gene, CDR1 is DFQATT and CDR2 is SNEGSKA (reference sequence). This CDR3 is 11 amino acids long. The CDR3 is CSPPSSYEQYF. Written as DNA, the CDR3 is TGCAGCCCCCCCAGCTCCTACGAGCAGTACTTC.

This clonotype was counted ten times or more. CDR3 protein: CASTRDWGNSPLHF. As DNA, the CDR3 is TGTGCCAGCACGCGGGATTGGGGTAATTCACCCCTCCACTTT. This rearrangement joins TRBV2 to TRBJ1-6; unclear D gene. The ends were cut back, 7 bases at V and 6 bases at J, with 13 bases in the middle. This CDR3 has 14 amino acids. The germline CDR1 and CDR2 sequences are SNHLY and FYNNEI.

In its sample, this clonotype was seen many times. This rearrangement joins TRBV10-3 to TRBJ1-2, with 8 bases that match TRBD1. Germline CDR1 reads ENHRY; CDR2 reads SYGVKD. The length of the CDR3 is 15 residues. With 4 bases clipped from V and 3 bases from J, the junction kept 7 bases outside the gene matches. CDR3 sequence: CAISGRTGMDYGYTF. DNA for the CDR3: TGTGCCATCAGTGGGCGGACAGGGATGGACTATGGCTACACCTTC.

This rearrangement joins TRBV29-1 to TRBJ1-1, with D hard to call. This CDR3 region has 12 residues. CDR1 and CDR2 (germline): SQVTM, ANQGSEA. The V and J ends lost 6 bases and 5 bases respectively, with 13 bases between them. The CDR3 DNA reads TGCAGCGTCTCCTCCATGGAGACTGAAGCTTTCTTT. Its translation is CSVSSMETEAFF.

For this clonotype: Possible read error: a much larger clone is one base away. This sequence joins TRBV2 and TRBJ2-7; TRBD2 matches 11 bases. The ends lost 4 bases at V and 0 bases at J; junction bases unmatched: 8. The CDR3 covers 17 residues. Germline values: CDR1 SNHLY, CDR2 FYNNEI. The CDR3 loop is CASSGSLAGGSSYEQYF. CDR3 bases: TGTGCCAGCAGTGGAAGCCTAGCGGGAGGTAGCTCCTACGAGCAGTACTTC.

CDR3 bases: TGCAGCTTGGGCCAGGTGGGTGAAGCTTTCTTT. Encoded protein: CSLGQVGEAFF. V usage is TRBV29-1 and J usage is TRBJ1-1; D remains unclear. Germline CDR1 and CDR2: SQVTM and ANQGSEA. The germline V and J ends were trimmed by 8 bases and 7 bases, with 14 bases remaining between them. The CDR3 totals 11 residues.

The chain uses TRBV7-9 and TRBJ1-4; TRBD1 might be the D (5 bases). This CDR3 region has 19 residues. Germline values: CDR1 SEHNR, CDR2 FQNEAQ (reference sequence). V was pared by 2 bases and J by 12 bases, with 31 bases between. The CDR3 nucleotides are TGTGCCAGCAGCTTACTTCAATATGCAGGGCCTTTCGGAGGGTATCAACTGTTTTTT. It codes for CASSLLQYAGPFGGYQLFF.

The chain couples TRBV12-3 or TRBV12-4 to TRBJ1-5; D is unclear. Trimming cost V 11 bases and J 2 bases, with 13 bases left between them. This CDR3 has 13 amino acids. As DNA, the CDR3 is TGTGCCGTCCGGCGTCCCGGCAATCAGCCCCAGCATTTT. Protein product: CAVRRPGNQPQHF.

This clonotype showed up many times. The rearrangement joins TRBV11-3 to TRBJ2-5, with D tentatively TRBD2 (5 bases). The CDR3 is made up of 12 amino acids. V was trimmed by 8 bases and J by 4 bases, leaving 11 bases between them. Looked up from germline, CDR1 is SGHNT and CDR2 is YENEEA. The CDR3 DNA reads TGTGCCAGCGGACTCCTGGGAGAGACCCAGTACTTC. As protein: CASGLLGETQYF.

DNA for the CDR3: TGTGCCAGCAGTAGACATTCGAACACTGAAGCTTTCTTT. Amino acid sequence: CASSRHSNTEAFF. The chain uses TRBV7-2 and TRBJ1-1; no clear D. The V gene lost 6 bases and the J gene lost 1 base, with 9 bases spanning the gap. This CDR3 is 13 amino acids long. Germline V CDR1 and CDR2: SGHTA, FQGNSA.

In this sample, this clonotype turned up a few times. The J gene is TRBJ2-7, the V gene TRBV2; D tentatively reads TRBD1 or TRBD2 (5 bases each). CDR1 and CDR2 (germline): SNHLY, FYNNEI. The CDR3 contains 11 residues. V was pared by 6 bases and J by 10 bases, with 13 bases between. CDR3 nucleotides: TGTGCCAGCAGGGGGGACCCGTTCCAGTACTTC. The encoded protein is CASRGDPFQYF.